This T cell receptor beta chain emerged from a study of blood T cell repertoires in COVID-19. About the research overall: The cDNA or gDNA used as material had been derived from T cells, B-cell-depleted T cells, or PBMCs.

Authors' data handling: Quantification of nucleated cells was approximated via reference gene primer amplification. Data came from immunoSEQ multiplex PCR; TCRdb stores just in-frame clones and leaves some out. V and J calls plus clone size are reproduced from that table; the DNA served to infer D and trimming. This sample has 80,000 or so clones, with over 65% found just once. Trimming removed 5 bases at V and 2 bases at J, with 7 bases between. Germline V CDR1 and CDR2: LNHDA, SQIVND (reference sequence). The CDR3 has 13 amino acids. The gene calls are TRBV19 and TRBJ1-3; D is undetermined. The TCR originated in a middle-aged man with active or convalescent COVID-19. The sample taken for sequencing was peripheral blood. CDR3 nucleotide sequence: TGTGCCAGTAGTCCCGGGGCTGGAAACACCATATATTTT. Its translation is CASSPGAGNTIYF.